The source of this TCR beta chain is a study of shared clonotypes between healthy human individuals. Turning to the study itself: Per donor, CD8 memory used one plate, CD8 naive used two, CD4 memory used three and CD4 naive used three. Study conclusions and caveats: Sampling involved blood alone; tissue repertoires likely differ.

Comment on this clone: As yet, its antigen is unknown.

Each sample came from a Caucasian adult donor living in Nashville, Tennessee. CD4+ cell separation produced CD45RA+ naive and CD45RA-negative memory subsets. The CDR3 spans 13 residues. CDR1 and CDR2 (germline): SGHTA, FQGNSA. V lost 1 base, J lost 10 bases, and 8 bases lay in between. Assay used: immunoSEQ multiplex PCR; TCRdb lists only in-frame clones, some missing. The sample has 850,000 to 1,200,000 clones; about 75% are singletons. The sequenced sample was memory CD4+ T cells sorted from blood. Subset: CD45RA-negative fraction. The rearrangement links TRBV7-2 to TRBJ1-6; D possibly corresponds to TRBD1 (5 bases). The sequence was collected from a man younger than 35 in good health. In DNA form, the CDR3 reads TGTGCCAGCAGCTTAGAGGGGCGCTCACCCCTCCACTTT. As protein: CASSLEGRSPLHF. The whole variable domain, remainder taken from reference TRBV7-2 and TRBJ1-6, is GAGVSQSPSNKVTEKGKDVELRCDPISGHTALYWYRQSLGQGLEFLIYFQGNSAPDKSGLPSDRFSAERTGGSVSTLTIQRTQQEDSAVYLCASSLEGRSPLHFGNGTRLTVT.